The entry below gives a single T cell receptor beta chain sequence along with its context. Relative to the germline gene, one junction end is altered; a read error may explain this. The sample belongs to a study of blood T cell repertoires in COVID-19. Study-wide background: Donors in the United States, Italy and Spain gave samples during acute or convalescent COVID-19. PBMCs, B-cell-depleted T cells, or T cells were the source of the cDNA or gDNA that made up the material.

The CDR3 is 15 residues long. Germline V gene lookup returns CDR1 SGHRS and CDR2 YFSETQ. Per the authors' pipeline: From reference gene primer amplification, estimates of nucleated cell counts were derived. The table came from immunoSEQ multiplex PCR; TCRdb's copy has only in-frame clones and leaves some out. V and J calls plus clone size are reproduced from that table; the DNA served to infer D and trimming. Of under 45,000 clones detected, around 88% appear once; the ten largest clones hold about 44%. The sample taken for sequencing was peripheral blood. The sequence derives from a woman of 80 years or more with active or convalescent COVID-19. The chain employs TRBV5-1 and TRBJ1-1, with D possibly matching TRBD1 (5 bases). This CDR3 is CASCLVGSGQAEAFF. The CDR3 DNA reads TGCGCCAGCTGCTTAGTTGGTTCAGGGCAGGCTGAAGCTTTCTTT.